This T cell receptor beta chain was sequenced for a study of blood T cell repertoires in COVID-19 (dated by TCRdb to 2018 to 2021). For the study in its entirety: Collaborator samples came from the United States, Italy and Spain and covered acute and convalescent phases of COVID-19. A freely available public database, intended as a resource for researchers studying the immune response to SARS-CoV-2, is where the repertoires were released. The sample metadata nearly always contained a de-identified subject ID, COVID-19 status, age in years and sex. Samples were obtained from the ongoing ImmuneRACE study (first 160 participants) and from about 1,300 subjects provided by 6 global collaborators. The dataset comprised deeply sampled blood TCRbeta repertoires from subjects exposed to, actively infected with, or recovered from COVID-19. The prospective study material was composed of cDNA or gDNA derived from T cells, B-cell-depleted T cells, or PBMCs. Where HLA class I and class II types were available, the types were taken from metadata supplied by the sample provider, not from assay-based typing.

TCRbeta CDR3 regions were amplified from genomic DNA using the immunoSEQ Assay, a bias-controlled multiplex PCR. The paper's processing steps were these. The number of nucleated cells in each sample was estimated from the amplification of reference gene primers within the assay. To quantify the absolute abundance of each unique TCRbeta CDR3 rearrangement, sequence reads were collapsed and filtered. For each sample, productive Simpson clonality was calculated as the square root of Simpson's diversity index over productive rearrangements. The immuneACCESS repertoire file appears here via TCRdb, limited to in-frame rearrangements. These files lack a portion of the clones; in checked studies, under half of the deficit traces to unresolved V genes, and the cause of the others is not known. V and J calls and clone size are those listed in that table; D and trimming were worked out from the DNA. The sample table shows roughly 380,000 clones, and over 65% are seen once. Of the sample, 0.85% to 1.3% falls within the top ten clones.

The paper as a whole reports these results and caveats: The amount of clinical and demographic metadata varied by source and participant and was provided uncurated.

Collaborating institutions collected whole blood in K2EDTA tubes following their own protocols. For TCRbeta analysis, collaborator samples were shipped as frozen whole blood, as isolated PBMCs, or as DNA extracted from either sample type. CDR1 and CDR2 are read off the germline V gene as MNHEY and SVGAGI. Measured from the cysteine to the phenylalanine, the CDR3 is 15 residues long. The read is trimmed to its CDR3 DNA, 45 bases read in frame from base 1. With respect to this clone: Its recognized antigen is unknown. The sample holds no much larger clone one base away, and base qualities are not on file.

The clonotype comes from a human donor with acute or convalescent COVID-19. The donor label of this sample is uncertain. The sample comprised peripheral blood. Recombination linked TRBV6-5 to TRBJ2-3, and perhaps TRBD1 as D gene, on 6 matching bases. The CDR3 in this case is CATAGSQGLTDTQYF. At the DNA level, the sequence is TGTGCTACAGCAGGAAGTCAGGGGCTCACAGATACGCAGTATTTT.